This is a list of T cell receptor beta chains from one sample in a study of T cells in Graves' hyperthyroidism and ophthalmopathy. TCRdb re-analysed the multiplex PCR reads in MiXCR, keeping a single row per CDR3 protein. The sample has under 300,000 distinct CDR3 sequences; about 13% are singletons. The sample taken for sequencing was blood. These receptors originate from a woman aged 40-49 years with Graves' hyperthyroidism. Each CDR3 is given with its conserved first and last residue. The order of the fields is D gene, J gene, V gene, CDR3 protein. D genes are given only for firm matches.

-,TRBJ2-7,TRBV28,CASSFAQGRDEQYF
TRBD2,TRBJ2-2,TRBV25-1,CASSEAPGLAPTGELFF
TRBD2,TRBJ2-7,TRBV28,CASSLAGVGEQYF
TRBD2,TRBJ2-3,TRBV12-3/TRBV12-4,CASSASGIRTDTQYF
-,TRBJ2-1,TRBV2,CASRAGNPNNEQFF
-,TRBJ2-7,TRBV20-1,CSARKTTTDEQYF
TRBD1,TRBJ1-4,TRBV7-8,CASSLGDRLNGVFF
TRBD2,TRBJ2-5,TRBV2,CASSWSGVQETQYF
-,TRBJ2-2,TRBV6-5,CASSYVQAGKTGELFF
-,TRBJ2-1,TRBV2,CASSPRTRTTYNEQFF
TRBD2,TRBJ2-3,TRBV24-1,CATSPSGTTDTQYF
-,TRBJ2-3,TRBV6-1,CASNDRPTDTQYF